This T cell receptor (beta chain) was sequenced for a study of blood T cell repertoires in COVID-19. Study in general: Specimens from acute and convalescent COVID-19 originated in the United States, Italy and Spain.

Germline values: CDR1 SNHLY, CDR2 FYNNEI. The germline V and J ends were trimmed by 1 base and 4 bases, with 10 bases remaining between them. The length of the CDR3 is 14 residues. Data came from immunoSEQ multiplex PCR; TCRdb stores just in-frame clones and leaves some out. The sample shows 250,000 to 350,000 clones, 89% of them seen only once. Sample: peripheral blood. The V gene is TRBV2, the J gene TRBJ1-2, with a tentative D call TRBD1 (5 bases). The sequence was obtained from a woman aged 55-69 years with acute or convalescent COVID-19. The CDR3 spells CASSEDQGSYGYTF. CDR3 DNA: TGTGCCAGCAGTGAAGACCAGGGATCCTATGGCTACACCTTC.